This T cell receptor beta chain derives from a study of T cell clones after liver transplantation. The length of the CDR3 is 15 residues. V was pared by 0 bases and J by 1 base, with 6 bases between. The germline V gene has CDR1 SGHNT and CDR2 YENEEA. Measured with immunoSEQ multiplex PCR; TCRdb has only the in-frame clones, and not every one. The data contain around 60,000 clones, about two thirds of them seen just once; the ten biggest clones take up 15%. The TCR comes from a human donor who received a liver transplant. V usage is TRBV11-3 and J usage is TRBJ2-2; no clear D gene. Sequenced here: CD4+ T cells from blood, sampled before liver transplant. The CDR3 coding sequence is TGTGCCAGCAGCTTAGACACTCTGAACACCGGGGAGCTGTTTTTT. It codes for CASSLDTLNTGELFF.